This T cell receptor (beta chain) appears in the sequencing data of a study of T cell changes during pregnancy in multiple sclerosis. Sequencing used immunoSEQ multiplex PCR; TCRdb keeps in-frame clones, though not all of them. The data show 25,000 to 35,000 clones, about 87% seen once. The CDR3 has 14 residues. From germline, CDR1 is SGHVS and CDR2 FNYEAQ. V lost 4 bases, J lost 2 bases, and 3 bases stayed unmatched. A few counts support this clone. The material sequenced was CD8+ T cells from peripheral blood mononuclear cells, taken before pregnancy. The V and J genes are TRBV7-6 and TRBJ1-1; 8 nucleotides agree with TRBD1. The receptor comes from a female donor with multiple sclerosis, enrolled in a pregnancy study. This CDR3 reads CASSSGQGNTEAFF. DNA of the CDR3: TGTGCCAGCAGCTCTGGACAGGGAAACACTGAAGCTTTCTTT.